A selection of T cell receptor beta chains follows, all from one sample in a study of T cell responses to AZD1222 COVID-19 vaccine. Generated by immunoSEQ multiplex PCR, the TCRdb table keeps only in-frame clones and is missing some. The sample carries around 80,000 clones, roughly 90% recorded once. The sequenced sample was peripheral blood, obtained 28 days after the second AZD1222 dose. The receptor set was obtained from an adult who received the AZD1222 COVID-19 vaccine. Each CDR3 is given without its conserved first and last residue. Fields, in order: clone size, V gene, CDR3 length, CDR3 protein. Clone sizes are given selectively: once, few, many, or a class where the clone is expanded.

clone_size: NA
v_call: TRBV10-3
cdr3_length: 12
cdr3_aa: AIKGLGQFNEQF

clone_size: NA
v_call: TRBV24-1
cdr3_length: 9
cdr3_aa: ATRQENTIY

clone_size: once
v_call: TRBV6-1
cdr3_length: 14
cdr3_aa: ASSEINRSGANVLT

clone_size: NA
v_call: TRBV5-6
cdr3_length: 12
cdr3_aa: ASSGGQGNNEQF

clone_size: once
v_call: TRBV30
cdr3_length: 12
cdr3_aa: AWSVNLDTGGYT

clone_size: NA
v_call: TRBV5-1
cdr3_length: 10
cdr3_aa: ASSLEGYEQY

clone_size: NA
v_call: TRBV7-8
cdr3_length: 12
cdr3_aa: ASSPLLNTGELF

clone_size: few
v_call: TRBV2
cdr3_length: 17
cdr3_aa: ASSGMASGRAYYGNEQF

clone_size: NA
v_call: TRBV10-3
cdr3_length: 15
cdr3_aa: AISGRRTSGGTDTQY

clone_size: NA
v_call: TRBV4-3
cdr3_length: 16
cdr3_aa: ASSQVMDRLGASGEAF

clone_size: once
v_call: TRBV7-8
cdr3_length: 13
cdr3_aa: ASTIPGREDNEQF

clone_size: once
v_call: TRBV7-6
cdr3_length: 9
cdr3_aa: ASSPSREQF

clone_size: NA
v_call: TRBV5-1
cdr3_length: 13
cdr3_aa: ASSLEGSVTGELF

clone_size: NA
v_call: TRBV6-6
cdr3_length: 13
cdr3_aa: ASSPLGSANEKLF

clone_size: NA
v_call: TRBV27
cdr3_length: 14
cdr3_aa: ASSPATGGLDEKLF

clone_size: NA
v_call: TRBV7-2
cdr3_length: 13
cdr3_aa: ASSLVASKQDEQY

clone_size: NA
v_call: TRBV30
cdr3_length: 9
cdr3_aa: AWSGPYEQY

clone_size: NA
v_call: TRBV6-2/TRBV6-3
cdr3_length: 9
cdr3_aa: ASSANYEQY

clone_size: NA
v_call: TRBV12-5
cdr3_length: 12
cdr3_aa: ASGLGGGAETQY

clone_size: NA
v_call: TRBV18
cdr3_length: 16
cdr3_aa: ASSSLAGGETSTDTQY

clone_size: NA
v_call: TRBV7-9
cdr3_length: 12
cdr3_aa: ASSRARDTFKPT

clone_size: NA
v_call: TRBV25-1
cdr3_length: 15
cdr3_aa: ASSPLGGGLAKNIQY

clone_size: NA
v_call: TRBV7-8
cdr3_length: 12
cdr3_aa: ASSRLAGSYEQY

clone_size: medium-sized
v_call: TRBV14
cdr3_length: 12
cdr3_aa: ASSQGRYNSPLH

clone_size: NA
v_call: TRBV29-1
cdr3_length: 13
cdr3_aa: SVERSGQGSQPQH

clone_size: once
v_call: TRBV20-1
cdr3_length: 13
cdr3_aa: SASDETVIYYGYT

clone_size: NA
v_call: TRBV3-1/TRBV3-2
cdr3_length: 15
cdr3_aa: ASSQDSLAGATDTQY